The clone carrying this T cell receptor (beta chain) was found once. Its antigen remains unidentified. Profiling relied on immunoSEQ multiplex PCR, and the TCRdb table lists in-frame clones only, not all of them. The sample includes some 150,000 clones, 86% of them seen just once. The CDR3 extends over 16 amino acids. Per germline, CDR1 SGHTA and CDR2 FQGNSA. The V segment lost 0 bases and the J segment 2 bases; nucleotides outside the gene matches: 4. The data belong to a study of cytomegalovirus exposure and HLA in healthy donors. Regarding the study as a whole: Among the CMV-associated chains, three were confirmed in vitro as specific for CMV antigens. The tendency of first-cohort TCR clusters to co-occur in the 100 to 150 validation repertoires was identified by a subsequent analysis.

The sequence was obtained from a man aged 18 to 30 in good health and CMV-seropositive. The sequencing input was PBMCs. The chain links TRBV7-2 to TRBJ2-5, with 9 bases fitting TRBD2. In nucleotides, the CDR3 is TGTGCCAGCAGCTTAGCCCTAGCGGGGAGGCAAGAGACCCAGTACTTC. Amino acids: CASSLALAGRQETQYF.